Listed below are T cell receptor beta chains from one sample, sequenced in a study of cytomegalovirus exposure and HLA in healthy donors. The table came from immunoSEQ multiplex PCR; TCRdb's copy has only in-frame clones and leaves some out. The sample includes fewer than 250,000 clones, approximately 80% of them seen just once. The specimen sequenced was PBMCs. Every receptor here comes from a male donor in good health and CMV-seronegative. Each CDR3 is given without its conserved first and last residue. The order of the fields is V gene, CDR3 protein.

TRBV6-6	ASEGTTSTDTQY
TRBV2	ASRTGGTEAF
TRBV19	ASSISVADTQY
TRBV2	ASSPKGQGADTQY
TRBV7-2	ASSLEREGTEQF
TRBV14	ASSQDSLRESEAF
TRBV5-4	ASSAPGEGLETQY
TRBV6-5	ASSYATGRTEAF
TRBV6-5	ASGDRGYGYT
TRBV7-3	ASSLTGLSTYEQY
TRBV30	AWSAGRQGNEQY
TRBV6-1	ASSEGGSGRTDTQY
TRBV7-2	ASSYDRGQTGY
TRBV28	ASSPGGGVKGYT
TRBV19	ASSIGQGYEQY
TRBV7-5	ARSLDRPYGYT
TRBV5-1	ASSLPERGNTGELF
TRBV14	ASSQLQGSEQF